Following are 23 T cell receptor beta chains from one sample sequenced in a study of Ad26.COV2.S vaccination and SARS-CoV-2 variants. Treatment indicated: over 15 received Ad26.COV2.S at low or high dose, single or two shots; 5 received placebo; per-sample allocation not given. Specimen acquisition occurred on day 63 following the initial vaccine or placebo injection. Assay: immunoSEQ multiplex PCR; the TCRdb copy retains only in-frame clones and omits some. The sample shows 350,000 to 500,000 clones, 89% of them seen only once. Sequencing used peripheral blood, obtained in a trial of Ad26.COV2.S vaccine versus placebo. These receptors all come from a person between 18 and 65 years old who received the Ad26.COV2.S COVID-19 vaccine or a placebo.

J is TRBJ1-5 and V is TRBV19, with no clear D. Between the trimmed V and J ends, which lost 3 bases and 9 bases, there was a span of 9 bases. The germline V gene has CDR1 LNHDA and CDR2 SQIVND (reference sequence). The CDR3 is 12 residues long. CDR3 sequence (DNA): TGTGCCAGTAGTATGGGTAGTGGGCCCCAGCATTTT. Translated, it gives CASSMGSGPQHF.

The CDR3 DNA is TGTGCCAGCAGCTCCCGGGACACTCGGGTGTATGGCTACACCTTC. This gives the protein CASSSRDTRVYGYTF. The rearrangement uses TRBV13 and TRBJ1-2; maybe TRBD1 (6 bases). V was cut by 4 bases and J by 5 bases, with 17 bases left in between. Germline CDR1 PRHDT, CDR2 FYEKMQ (reference sequence). The CDR3 covers 15 residues.

This chain connects TRBV30 to TRBJ1-1, with D hard to call. This CDR3 region has 12 residues. Between the trimmed V and J ends, which lost 4 bases and 1 base, there was a span of 7 bases. Germline V CDR1 and CDR2: GTSNPN, SVGIG (reference sequence). The CDR3 nucleotides read TGTGCCTGGACACTACCGAACACTGAAGCTTTCTTT. This codes for CAWTLPNTEAFF.

The chain's CDR3 is CASTRGSTNEKLFF. Here the CDR3 DNA reads TGTGCCAGTACCAGGGGATCAACTAATGAAAAACTGTTTTTT. The chain has TRBV19 and TRBJ1-4, with a possible D match to TRBD1 (6 bases). Trimming took off 7 bases at V and 0 bases at J, with 9 bases between the two ends. There are 14 residues in the CDR3. From germline, CDR1 is LNHDA and CDR2 SQIVND (reference sequence).

The chain links TRBV4-2 to TRBJ2-7; D is possibly TRBD1 or TRBD2 (5 bases each). Per the germline V gene, CDR1 is LGHNA and CDR2 is YNFKEQ. There are 14 residues in the CDR3. V was clipped by 1 base and J by 3 bases, with 10 bases between them. The chain's CDR3 is CASSQVGTRYEQYF. DNA of the CDR3: TGTGCCAGCAGCCAAGTGGGGACCCGCTACGAGCAGTACTTC.

J is TRBJ1-2 and V is TRBV3-1 (or the pseudogene TRBV3-2), with a possible D match to TRBD1 (5 bases). The CDR3 has 12 residues. Trimming removed 6 bases at V and 13 bases at J, with 18 bases between. CDR1 and CDR2 from the germline V gene are LGHDT and YNNKEL (reference sequence). The CDR3 region is CASSVRPQGFTF. The DNA of the CDR3 is TGTGCCAGCAGTGTAAGGCCCCAGGGATTCACCTTC.

This rearrangement joins TRBV4-3 to TRBJ1-3; D remains unclear. Germline V gene lookup returns CDR1 LGHNA and CDR2 YSLEER. Trimming cost V 3 bases and J 2 bases, with 11 bases left between them. This CDR3 comprises 15 residues. CDR3 residues: CASSQDGRTGNTIYF. Here the CDR3 DNA reads TGCGCCAGCAGCCAGGATGGACGCACTGGAAACACCATATATTTT.

This clone appeared once. The chain links TRBV24-1 to TRBJ2-1; 8 nucleotides match TRBD1. The CDR3 extends over 15 amino acids. Trimming removed 2 bases from V and 5 bases from J; junction bases left unmatched: 4. CDR1 is KGHDR, CDR2 SFDVKD, per germline. In DNA, the CDR3 is TGTGCCACCAGTGATTCGACAGGGGCTAACAATGAGCAGTTCTTC. This encodes CATSDSTGANNEQFF.

This clone was counted a single time. This chain connects TRBV29-1 to TRBJ1-2, with 7 bases aligning to TRBD1. Germline CDR1 is SQVTM and CDR2 is ANQGSEA. The trim removed 8 bases at V and 2 bases at J, leaving 5 bases unmatched. The CDR3 runs to 12 residues. In DNA, the CDR3 is TGCAGCCTCAAGGACAGGAACTATGGCTACACCTTC. As protein: CSLKDRNYGYTF.

This chain uses TRBV5-1 with TRBJ2-2, with a tentative D call TRBD1 (5 bases). The CDR3 covers 15 residues. Trimming took off 5 bases at V and 4 bases at J, with 15 bases between the two ends. Germline CDR1 SGHRS, CDR2 YFSETQ. The CDR3 sequence: CASRLQGSSTGELFF. In DNA form, the CDR3 reads TGCGCCAGCAGACTTCAGGGATCGAGCACCGGGGAGCTGTTTTTT.

V and J are TRBV10-3 and TRBJ1-4; D may be TRBD1 (6 bases). Trimming left V 6 bases short and J 3 bases short, with 17 bases between. Per the germline V gene, CDR1 is ENHRY and CDR2 is SYGVKD. CDR3 length: 16 residues. The CDR3 DNA is TGTGCCATCAGGGGGGATAACAGGGAGGCTAATGAAAAACTGTTTTTT. Encoded protein: CAIRGDNREANEKLFF.

This chain links TRBV28 with TRBJ1-5; D gene uncertain. This CDR3 has 12 residues. Germline assignment: CDR1 MDHEN and CDR2 SYDVKM. Trimming shortened V by 4 bases and J by 0 bases, and 1 base separated the two germline ends. The CDR3 DNA reads as TGTGCCAGCAGTTATAGCAATCAGCCCCAGCATTTT. Its translation: CASSYSNQPQHF.

The chain carries TRBV7-8 and TRBJ2-3; the match to TRBD2 covers 12 bases. CDR1 is SGHVS and CDR2 is FQNEAQ in the germline V gene. With V trimmed by 5 bases and J by 6 bases, 9 bases remained unmatched. This CDR3 is 16 amino acids long. The DNA for the CDR3 is TGTGCCAGCAGCCATCGACTAGCGGGAGTTATGGATACGCAGTATTTT. This codes for CASSHRLAGVMDTQYF.

This chain connects TRBV5-4 to TRBJ2-6; unclear D gene. The V end lost 0 bases, the J end lost 2 bases, and 9 bases lay between the germline ends. Germline-derived CDR1 and CDR2 are SGHNT and YYREEE (reference sequence). The CDR3 extends over 16 amino acids. The CDR3 nucleotides are TGTGCCAGCAGCTTGGCCGGAGAGACTGGGGCCAACGTCCTGACTTTC. Its translation is CASSLAGETGANVLTF.

The chain combines TRBV12-5 with TRBJ1-2; D remains unclear. The V end was cut by 6 bases, the J end by 2 bases, with 7 bases between. CDR1 and CDR2 (germline): LGHNT, FRNRAP. The CDR3 has 12 residues. In nucleotides, the CDR3 is TGTGCTAGTGGGAATAACAACTATGGCTACACCTTC. It yields the protein CASGNNNYGYTF.

The CDR3 region has the DNA TGTGCCAGCAGTAGGGGACAGCAGCCCACTGAAGCTTTCTTT. Its translation is CASSRGQQPTEAFF. The genes are TRBV6-2 or TRBV6-3 and TRBJ1-1, with TRBD1 identical over 7 bases. Germline V gene data show CDR1 as MNHEY and CDR2 as SVGEGT. The J segment lost 4 bases and the V segment lost 5 bases, leaving 7 bases of the junction unmatched. The CDR3 runs to 14 residues.

This rearrangement joins TRBV11-3 to TRBJ2-4; D is unresolved. V lost 1 base and J lost 2, with 9 bases in between. The CDR3 sequence is 15 residues long. Germline CDR1 SGHNT, CDR2 YENEEA. The CDR3 DNA reads TGTGCCAGCAGCTTAGGTGAGGCTACCAAAAACATTCAGTACTTC. This gives the protein CASSLGEATKNIQYF.

This sequence joins TRBV6-5 and TRBJ1-2, with D maybe TRBD1 (5 bases). CDR1 is MNHEY and CDR2 is SVGAGI in the germline V gene. Trimming took 2 bases from V and 3 from J, leaving 16 bases between them. The CDR3 runs to 16 residues. The CDR3 DNA reads TGTGCCAGCAGTTACGACTCTAAAGGGGAGTACTATGGCTACACCTTC. Residues: CASSYDSKGEYYGYTF.

This clone was observed a single time. V usage is TRBV11-2 and J usage is TRBJ2-3, with a possible D match to TRBD2 (7 bases). Germline lookup yields CDR1 SGHAT and CDR2 FQNNGV. The CDR3 spans 17 residues. The germline V and J ends were trimmed by 4 bases and 4 bases, with 21 bases remaining between them. CDR3 in DNA: TGTGCCAGCAGCTCCATGGGAGGGGGGGCCTCACCAGATACGCAGTATTTT. Translation: CASSSMGGGASPDTQYF.

The V call is TRBV28, the J call TRBJ2-1; 7 nucleotides align to TRBD1. The length of the CDR3 is 18 residues. The V segment lost 8 bases and the J segment 6 bases; nucleotides outside the gene matches: 22. Germline V gene data show CDR1 as MDHEN and CDR2 as SYDVKM. The CDR3 nucleotides read TGTGCCAGCGGATCTGATCCACAGGGGTCCCTGATTGGCAATGAGCAGTTCTTC. Residues: CASGSDPQGSLIGNEQFF.

This sequence joins TRBV19 and TRBJ1-2; the match to TRBD1 covers 10 bases. The V segment lost 5 bases and the J segment 7 bases; nucleotides outside the gene matches: 7. Germline values: CDR1 LNHDA, CDR2 SQIVND (reference sequence). The CDR3 extends over 14 amino acids. CDR3 nucleotides: TGTGCCAGTAGTGGCTTGACAGGGGGCCTTGGCTACACCTTC. This codes for CASSGLTGGLGYTF.

This clone occurred a few times. The V gene is TRBV27, the J gene TRBJ1-1; D may be TRBD1 (6 bases). Germline CDR1 is MNHEY and CDR2 is SMNVEV (reference sequence). V gave up 0 bases and J gave up 0 bases, with 11 bases separating them. The CDR3 loop spans 16 amino acids. The DNA for the CDR3 is TGTGCCAGCAGTTTATCAGCAGGGACAATGAACACTGAAGCTTTCTTT. It yields the protein CASSLSAGTMNTEAFF.

This clone was seen a few times. This sequence joins TRBV10-3 and TRBJ2-2, with D tentatively TRBD1 (5 bases). CDR1 and CDR2 (germline): ENHRY, SYGVKD. The CDR3 contains 15 residues. V was shortened by 3 bases and J by 2 bases, with 10 bases between the two germline ends. The CDR3 DNA sequence: TGTGCCATCAGTGAAGTGGGGCCTAACACCGGGGAGCTGTTTTTT. Translated: CAISEVGPNTGELFF.